This is a list of T cell receptor beta chains from one sample in a study of blood T cell repertoires in COVID-19. Method: immunoSEQ multiplex PCR; TCRdb's copy keeps in-frame clones and lacks some. The repertoire has about 80,000 clones, 85% to 90% of them found once; the top ten carry 3.5% to 5%. The sample comprised peripheral blood. Receptor source: a woman of 80 years or more with active or convalescent COVID-19. The CDR3 runs from the conserved cysteine through the conserved F or W. A D gene is named only where the DNA matches it firmly. Where a row states a size, it is once, few, many or the class of an expanded clone; other rows omit it.

d_gene	abundance	v_gene	j_gene	CDR3aa	CDR3nt
.	.	TRBV28	TRBJ2-1	CASSLSFSGTNYNEQFF	TGTGCCAGCAGTTTATCGTTCAGCGGAACAAACTACAATGAGCAGTTCTTC
.	.	TRBV14	TRBJ1-1	CASSQGPLAGVYTEAFF	TGTGCCAGCAGCCAGGGGCCCTTGGCGGGAGTTTACACTGAAGCTTTCTTT
TRBD1	.	TRBV12-3/TRBV12-4	TRBJ1-2	CASSLQGAGGYTF	TGTGCCAGCAGTTTACAGGGGGCGGGTGGCTACACCTTC
TRBD2	.	TRBV5-4	TRBJ2-1	CASSLGGSGRISYNEQFF	TGTGCCAGCAGCTTGGGGGGTAGCGGGAGGATATCCTACAATGAGCAGTTCTTC
TRBD1	.	TRBV24-1	TRBJ2-3	CATSVTGTGSTDTQYF	TGTGCCACCAGTGTTACCGGGACAGGGTCCACAGATACGCAGTATTTT
TRBD1	.	TRBV11-2	TRBJ2-1	CASMTGTAYYNEQFF	TGTGCCAGCATGACCGGGACAGCTTATTACAATGAGCAGTTCTTC
.	.	TRBV28	TRBJ1-1	CASSLPRTEAFF	TGTGCCAGCAGTTTACCGAGGACAGAAGCTTTCTTT
.	few	TRBV27	TRBJ1-6	CASSFSDSPLHF	TGTGCCAGCAGTTTTTCAGATTCACCCCTCCACTTT
TRBD1	few	TRBV28	TRBJ1-2	CASSPTQGDRGYGYTF	TGTGCCAGCAGTCCTACACAGGGGGATAGGGGCTATGGCTACACCTTC
TRBD2	few	TRBV9	TRBJ2-3	CASSVTSGRAISNTQYF	TGTGCCAGCAGCGTTACTAGCGGGAGGGCCATATCGAATACGCAGTATTTT
.	few	TRBV5-1	TRBJ1-5	CASSPVGGGNQPQHF	TGCGCCAGCAGCCCCGTCGGGGGTGGCAATCAGCCCCAGCATTTT
TRBD1	.	TRBV28	TRBJ1-4	CASSSPDRGKKLFF	TGTGCCAGCAGTTCCCCTGACAGGGGGAAAAAACTGTTTTTT
TRBD2	.	TRBV4-2	TRBJ2-5	CASSQDPSGRRSETQYF	TGTGCCAGCAGCCAAGATCCTAGCGGGAGAAGGTCGGAGACCCAGTACTTC
.	.	TRBV6-5	TRBJ1-5	CASSTGPHQPQHF	TGTGCCAGCAGTACAGGGCCCCATCAGCCCCAGCATTTT
.	.	TRBV28	TRBJ1-2	CASSSMGSPRDYGYTF	TGTGCCAGCAGTAGTATGGGCTCCCCGAGGGACTATGGCTACACCTTC
TRBD2	.	TRBV9	TRBJ2-2	CASSPQGTSLTGELFF	TGTGCCAGCAGCCCTCAGGGGACTAGTCTCACCGGGGAGCTGTTTTTT
.	.	TRBV6-5	TRBJ1-2	CASSSDDRRSWGYTF	TGTGCCAGCAGTTCCGACGACAGGAGATCGTGGGGCTACACCTTC
TRBD1	.	TRBV10-3	TRBJ2-7	CAISPDRDSYEQYF	TGTGCCATCAGCCCTGACCGGGACAGCTACGAGCAGTACTTC
TRBD1	.	TRBV28	TRBJ1-4	CASSFMGQPNEKLFF	TGTGCCAGCAGTTTTATGGGACAGCCTAATGAAAAACTGTTTTTT
TRBD1	.	TRBV7-2	TRBJ2-1	CASSETGIINEQFF	TGTGCCAGCAGCGAGACAGGGATAATCAATGAGCAGTTCTTC
TRBD1	.	TRBV28	TRBJ2-7	CARLTGSSYEQYF	TGTGCCAGACTGACAGGGTCCTCCTACGAGCAGTACTTC